This T cell receptor (beta chain) is from a study of early T cells in non-severe SARS-CoV-2 infection. At the level of the study: The study sequenced bulk RNA from unsorted whole blood, with chains unpaired.

Comment on this clonotype: Antigen unknown.

Findings and limits, study-wide: Anti-spike CD8 responses were favored in VDJdb matching, and private and CD4 specificities were missed.

Germline assignment: CDR1 MDHEN and CDR2 SYDVKM. The CDR3 covers 14 residues. J was trimmed by 9 bases and V by 6 bases; bases with no gene match: 6. Individual cDNA molecules were tagged with unique molecular identifiers, the study reported. TCRdb re-analysed the 5' RACE reads in MiXCR, keeping a single row per CDR3 protein. The sample has roughly 41,000 distinct CDR3 sequences, roughly 5.9% seen once. The chain recombines TRBV28 with TRBJ1-6; TRBD1 matches 9 bases. The sequence came from an adult who was a healthcare worker with PCR-confirmed SARS-CoV-2 infection or an uninfected control (not recorded which). Sequencing input: whole blood. This chain's CDR3 is CASSPRQGVSPLHF. The DNA of the CDR3 is TGTGCCAGCAGCCCGAGACAGGGGGTTTCACCCCTCCACTTT. The entire variable domain, with the rest obtained from reference TRBV28 and TRBJ1-6, is as follows: DVKVTQSSRYLVKRTGEKVFLECVQDMDHENMFWYRQDPGLGLRLIYFSYDVKMKEKGDIPEGYSVSREKKERFSLILESASTNQTSMYLCASSPRQGVSPLHFGNGTRLTVT.